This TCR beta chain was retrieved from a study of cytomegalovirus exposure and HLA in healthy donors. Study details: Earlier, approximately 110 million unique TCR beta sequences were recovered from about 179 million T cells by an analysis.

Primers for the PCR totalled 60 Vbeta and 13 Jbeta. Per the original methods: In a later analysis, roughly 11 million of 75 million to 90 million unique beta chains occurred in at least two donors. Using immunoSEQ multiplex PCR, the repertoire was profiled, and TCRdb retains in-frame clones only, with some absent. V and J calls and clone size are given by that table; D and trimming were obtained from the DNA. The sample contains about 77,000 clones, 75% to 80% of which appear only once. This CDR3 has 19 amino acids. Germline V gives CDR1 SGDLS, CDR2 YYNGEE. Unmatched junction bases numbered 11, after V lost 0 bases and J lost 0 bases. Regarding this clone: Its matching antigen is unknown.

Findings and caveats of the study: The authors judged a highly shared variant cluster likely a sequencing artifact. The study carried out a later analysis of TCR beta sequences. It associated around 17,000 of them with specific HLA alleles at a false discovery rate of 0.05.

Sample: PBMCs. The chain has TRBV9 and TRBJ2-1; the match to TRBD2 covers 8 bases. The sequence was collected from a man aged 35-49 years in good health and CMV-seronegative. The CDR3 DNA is TGTGCCAGCAGCGTAGAAGGGCTAGCGGGCCCAGGCTCCTACAATGAGCAGTTCTTC. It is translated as CASSVEGLAGPGSYNEQFF.